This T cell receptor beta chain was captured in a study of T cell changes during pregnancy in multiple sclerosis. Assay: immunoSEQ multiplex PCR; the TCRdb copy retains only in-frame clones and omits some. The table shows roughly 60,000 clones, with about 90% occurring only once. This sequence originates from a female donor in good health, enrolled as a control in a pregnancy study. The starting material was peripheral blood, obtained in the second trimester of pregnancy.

This chain's CDR3 is CASSSDRGNTIYF. The CDR3 bases are TGTGCCAGCAGCTCTGACAGGGGAAACACCATATATTTT. The chain employs TRBV7-3 and TRBJ1-3; the D gene is possibly TRBD1 (6 bases). Looked up from germline, CDR1 is SGHTA and CDR2 is FQGTGA. Trimming took off 4 bases at V and 4 bases at J, with 8 bases between the two ends. The CDR3 is 13 residues long. Combining the CDR3 with reference TRBV7-3 and TRBJ1-3 gives the whole variable domain GAGVSQTPSNKVTEKGKYVELRCDPISGHTALYWYRQSLGQGPEFLIYFQGTGAADDSGLPNDRFFAVRPEGSVSTLKIQRTERGDSAVYLCASSSDRGNTIYFGEGSWLTVV.